The text below deals with one T cell receptor (beta chain). Antigen specificity is unknown. Other DNA sequences in this sample translate to the same CDR3. Germline assignment: CDR1 SGDLS and CDR2 YYNGEE. This CDR3 region has 14 residues. With 5 bases clipped from V and 5 bases from J, the junction kept 8 bases outside the gene matches. Here immunoSEQ multiplex PCR was the method, and the copy in TCRdb shows in-frame clones only, minus some. The sample yields roughly 89,000 clones, 75% to 95% seen once. The data stem from a study of graft-versus-host responses after intestinal transplantation. Across the study: Each recipient received anti-thymocyte globulin induction, then tacrolimus and steroids for two to three years.

Notes on the study in general: Allografts from individuals with graft-donor T cell macrochimerism displayed high graft-versus-host to host-versus-graft clonal ratios.

The sequence came from a human donor who received an intestinal transplant. The chain employs TRBV9 and TRBJ2-5; 8 bases are a match to TRBD1. The specimen comprised unstimulated CD4+ T cells sorted from spleen or lymph node cells, sampled before intestinal transplant. CDR3 sequence: CASSRDRGLETQYF. For the CDR3, the DNA is TGTGCCAGCAGTCGCGACAGGGGTTTGGAGACCCAGTACTTC. The complete variable domain, with remaining parts taken from reference TRBV9 and TRBJ2-5, reads DSGVTQTPKHLITATGQRVTLRCSPRSGDLSVYWYQQSLDQGLQFLIQYYNGEERAKGNILERFSAQQFPDLHSELNLSSLELGDSALYFCASSRDRGLETQYFGPGTRLLVL.